The 28 T cell receptor beta chains presented below share a single source sample, sequenced in a study of cytomegalovirus exposure and HLA in healthy donors. It was with 60 Vbeta and 13 Jbeta primers that the PCR ran. Some clones are missing from TCRdb's copy, which holds only in-frame ones; the method was immunoSEQ multiplex PCR. The data show roughly 170,000 clones, with around 78% seen just once and approximately 13% held by the top ten. Sequenced: PBMCs. The receptors were sampled from a woman between 50 and 59 years old in good health and CMV-seropositive.

The J gene is TRBJ2-2, the V gene TRBV27; D is uncertain. V was trimmed by 10 bases and J by 3 bases, leaving 12 bases between them. The CDR3 covers 13 residues. CDR1 is MNHEY and CDR2 is SMNVEV in the germline V gene (reference sequence). The chain's CDR3 is CATLNRDTGELFF. The CDR3 DNA reads as TGTGCCACGCTAAACAGAGACACCGGGGAGCTGTTTTTT.

The CDR3 here is CASSLTGDQETQYF. The CDR3 DNA is TGTGCCAGCAGCCTAACAGGGGACCAAGAGACCCAGTACTTC. The gene calls are TRBV6-5 and TRBJ2-5; TRBD1 matches at 7 bases. CDR3 length equals 14 residues. CDR1 is MNHEY, CDR2 SVGAGI, per germline. The J segment lost 0 bases and the V segment lost 6 bases, leaving 4 bases of the junction unmatched.

To note about this clone: Germline and junction disagree at one end, which may indicate a read error. The sample has other DNA sequences that encode this CDR3 too. V usage is TRBV2 and J usage is TRBJ2-3; tentative D call: TRBD1 (5 bases). The CDR3 covers 14 residues. Germline V gene lookup returns CDR1 SNHLY and CDR2 FYNNEI. Here the CDR3 reads CASQGGSRTDTQYF. The CDR3 DNA is TGTGCCAGTCAGGGTGGCTCCCGCACGGATACGCAGTATTTT.

The rearrangement uses TRBV4-1 and TRBJ1-4; tentatively, D is TRBD1 (5 bases). The CDR3 is 16 residues long. Between the trimmed V and J ends, which lost 5 bases and 0 bases, there was a span of 13 bases. Looked up from germline, CDR1 is MGHRA and CDR2 is YSYEKL. This chain's CDR3 is CASSSLSGATNEKLFF. The CDR3 DNA is TGCGCCAGCAGCTCCCTATCGGGGGCAACTAATGAAAAACTGTTTTTT.

The chain employs TRBV4-1 and TRBJ1-3; TRBD1 aligns across 10 bases. The ends lost 3 bases at V and 4 bases at J; junction bases unmatched: 12. From germline, CDR1 is MGHRA and CDR2 YSYEKL. The CDR3 has 18 amino acids. The CDR3 DNA sequence: TGCGCCAGCAGCCATAGAGGTCGGACAGGGGGGTCCGGAAACACCATATATTTT. Amino acids: CASSHRGRTGGSGNTIYF.

The rearrangement links TRBV19 to TRBJ1-5; a possible D gene is TRBD1 (5 bases). This CDR3 comprises 13 residues. Trimming removed 8 bases at V and 5 bases at J, with 13 bases between. CDR1 and CDR2 (germline): LNHDA, SQIVND (reference sequence). Here the CDR3 reads CASGWTPYQPQHF. CDR3 bases: TGTGCCAGTGGATGGACACCCTATCAGCCCCAGCATTTT.

The V gene is TRBV4-1, the J gene TRBJ2-1; D is unclear. The germline gives CDR1 MGHRA, CDR2 YSYEKL. The CDR3 contains 15 residues. V was cut by 1 base and J by 5 bases, with 12 bases left in between. CDR3 nucleotides: TGCGCCAGCAGCCAAGTAAGGTTAGAGGACAATGAGCAGTTCTTC. Translation: CASSQVRLEDNEQFF.

This chain joins TRBV5-5 and TRBJ1-2; D gene ambiguous. V was trimmed by 4 bases and J by 4 bases, leaving 8 bases between them. CDR1 and CDR2 from the germline V gene are SGHKS and YYEKEE (reference sequence). The CDR3 length is 12 residues. CDR3 sequence (DNA): TGTGCCAGCAGCCGGGATGGCTATGGCTACACCTTC. It translates to CASSRDGYGYTF. Complete variable domain (other parts from reference TRBV5-5 and TRBJ1-2): DAGVTQSPTHLIKTRGQQVTLRCSPISGHKSVSWYQQVLGQGPQFIFQYYEKEERGRGNFPDRFSARQFPNYSSELNVNALLLGDSALYLCASSRDGYGYTFGSGTRLTVV.

J is TRBJ2-1 and V is TRBV2, with a tentative D call TRBD2 (5 bases). Deletions cut 6 bases from V and 4 bases from J, with 10 bases between. The CDR3 extends over 13 amino acids. Germline CDR1 and CDR2: SNHLY and FYNNEI. CDR3 amino acids: CASRLGLYNEQFF. The CDR3, as DNA: TGTGCCAGCAGGCTTGGACTTTACAATGAGCAGTTCTTC.

V and J are TRBV6-5 and TRBJ2-2; D is ambiguous. The germline CDR1 and CDR2 sequences are MNHEY and SVGAGI. The CDR3 totals 12 residues. Trimming removed 0 bases from V and 8 bases from J, with 4 bases in between. Here the CDR3 reads CASSYSRGELFF. Here the CDR3 DNA reads TGTGCCAGCAGTTACTCGAGGGGGGAGCTGTTTTTT.

The chain carries TRBV2 and TRBJ2-3; D remains ambiguous. The CDR3 extends over 14 amino acids. V was pared by 4 bases and J by 1 base, with 9 bases between. Per the germline V gene, CDR1 is SNHLY and CDR2 is FYNNEI. The CDR3 sequence is CASSALLGTDTQYF. The DNA for the CDR3 is TGTGCCAGCAGTGCGCTCCTAGGCACAGATACGCAGTATTTT.

The chain links TRBV18 to TRBJ1-1; a weak D match, TRBD1 (6 bases). Trimming pared 8 bases from V and 7 bases from J, leaving 26 bases between. The CDR3 runs to 16 residues. The V gene's germline CDR1 is KGHSH and CDR2 LQKENI. The CDR3 region is CASMSRGGRDYDEAFF. CDR3 DNA: TGTGCCAGCATGTCGAGGGGGGGACGAGATTATGATGAAGCTTTCTTT.

The V and J genes are TRBV11-2 and TRBJ1-1; 10 nucleotides match TRBD1. V shed 2 bases and J 5 bases; nucleotides not matched to a gene: 8. Germline values: CDR1 SGHAT, CDR2 FQNNGV. CDR3 length: 16 residues. The CDR3 here is CASSLTGTGALTEAFF. CDR3 bases: TGTGCCAGCAGCTTAACGGGGACAGGGGCTTTGACTGAAGCTTTCTTT.

This clone was detected only once. The chain links TRBV15 to TRBJ1-5, with 9 bases matching TRBD1. Germline V lookup: CDR1 LNHNV, CDR2 YYDKDF (reference sequence). The CDR3 runs to 16 residues. Trimming took 3 bases from V and 3 from J; bases not matched to a gene: 6. CDR3 DNA: TGTGCCACCAGCAGGCCGGGACAGGGCCTCAATCAGCCCCAGCATTTT. Amino acids: CATSRPGQGLNQPQHF.

The chain has TRBV2 and TRBJ2-7; TRBD2 is a possible D gene (5 bases). CDR3 size: 14 residues. Deletions cut 1 base from V and 4 bases from J, with 11 bases between. CDR1 SNHLY and CDR2 FYNNEI come from the germline V gene. The CDR3 DNA sequence: TGTGCCAGCAGTGAAGGAGGGAAGAGGTACGAGCAGTACTTC. It codes for CASSEGGKRYEQYF.

This clone appeared a single time. The chain is built from TRBV30 and TRBJ1-1; 8 positions agree with TRBD1. The CDR3 loop spans 14 amino acids. Losses at the gene ends were 0 bases for V and 5 bases for J; bases not matched to a gene: 5. Germline CDR1 and CDR2: GTSNPN and SVGIG (reference sequence). CDR3 bases: TGTGCCTGGAGTGTACGCAGGGGGCAAACTGAAGCTTTCTTT. This codes for CAWSVRRGQTEAFF.

This sequence joins TRBV21-1 and TRBJ2-7; TRBD1 is the table's D call and was not checked against the DNA. TRBV21-1 is described as a pseudogene. The CDR3 runs 15 residues. For the CDR3, the DNA is TGTGCCAGCAGCAACCCTACAGGGGGTGGGCTCGAGCAGTACTTC. It is translated as CASSNPTGGGLEQYF.

V is TRBV2 and J is TRBJ2-7; the D gene is possibly TRBD1 (6 bases). The CDR3 totals 16 residues. Germline CDR1 and CDR2: SNHLY and FYNNEI. Trimming pared 3 bases from V and 0 bases from J, leaving 15 bases between. The CDR3 sequence is CASSDRGRGSSYEQYF. Written as DNA, the CDR3 is TGTGCCAGCAGTGATAGGGGCAGGGGCAGCTCCTACGAGCAGTACTTC.

The chain has TRBV10-3 and TRBJ2-3; maybe TRBD2 (6 bases). The CDR3 is 16 residues long. Trimming took 0 bases from V and 0 from J, leaving 10 bases between them. CDR1 is ENHRY, CDR2 SYGVKD, per germline. The CDR3 region has the DNA TGTGCCATCAGTGAGTCGGGGGGAATCAGCACAGATACGCAGTATTTT. Amino acids: CAISESGGISTDTQYF.

This chain connects TRBV19 to TRBJ1-2; 10 nucleotides match TRBD1. CDR3 length: 15 residues. CDR1 is LNHDA, CDR2 SQIVND, per germline (reference sequence). V lost 7 bases, J lost 3 bases, and 8 bases stayed unmatched. CDR3 sequence reads: CASTMRTGGHYGYTF. The DNA for the CDR3 is TGTGCCAGTACCATGCGGACAGGGGGACACTATGGCTACACCTTC.

This rearrangement joins TRBV6-1 to TRBJ2-7, with a possible D match to TRBD1 (6 bases). Germline values: CDR1 MNHNS, CDR2 SASEGT. The V end lost 6 bases, the J end lost 3 bases, and 6 bases lay between the germline ends. The CDR3 is 11 amino acids. CDR3 loop: CASRTGYEQYF. DNA for the CDR3: TGTGCCAGCAGGACAGGCTACGAGCAGTACTTC.

Turning to this clone: A read error may produce the germline difference seen at one junction end. The chain recombines TRBV5-1 with TRBJ1-2, with D unclear. Germline V gene data show CDR1 as SGHRS and CDR2 as YFSETQ. The CDR3 contains 15 residues. Here the CDR3 reads CASRLDGIRNYGYTF. The CDR3 bases are TGCGCCAGCAGATTGGACGGTATTCGAAACTATGGCTACACCTTC.

The J gene is TRBJ1-1, the V gene TRBV4-1, with 7 bases fitting TRBD1. The CDR3 has 15 residues. CDR1 and CDR2 from the germline V gene are MGHRA and YSYEKL. V was clipped by 4 bases and J by 0 bases; unmatched bases: 5. As DNA, the CDR3 is TGCGCCAGCAGCCCTGGACAGGCGATGAACACTGAAGCTTTCTTT. Amino acids: CASSPGQAMNTEAFF.

This clone came up a few times. The chain recombines TRBV5-1 with TRBJ1-5; 10 bases map to TRBD1. V was pared by 4 bases and J by 5 bases, with 3 bases of the junction left unmatched. Germline V lookup: CDR1 SGHRS, CDR2 YFSETQ. The CDR3 has 14 residues. The CDR3 DNA is TGCGCCAGCAGCGTCGGACAGGGGGATCAGCCCCAGCATTTT. Translation: CASSVGQGDQPQHF.

This chain joins TRBV7-9 and TRBJ2-7; 10 bases agree with TRBD1. This CDR3 is 15 amino acids long. V was pared by 6 bases and J by 0 bases, with 5 bases of the junction left unmatched. Germline-derived CDR1 and CDR2 are SEHNR and FQNEAQ (reference sequence). This CDR3 is CASSSGTGVSYEQYF. CDR3 coding DNA: TGTGCCAGCAGTTCCGGGACAGGGGTCTCCTACGAGCAGTACTTC. Supplemented by reference TRBV7-9 and TRBJ2-7, the full variable domain reads DTGVSQNPRHKITKRGQNVTFRCDPISEHNRLYWYRQTLGQGPEFLTYFQNEAQLEKSRLLSDRFSAERPKGSFSTLEIQRTEQGDSAMYLCASSSGTGVSYEQYFGPGTRLTVT.

Note on this clone: The missing conserved phenylalanine or tryptophan at the end of this CDR3 makes a read error likely. The chain recombines TRBV6-1 with TRBJ2-7, with a possible D match to TRBD2 (6 bases). CDR1 MNHNS and CDR2 SASEGT come from the germline V gene. V gave up 1 base and J gave up 6 bases, with 13 bases separating them. This CDR3 is 14 amino acids long. In nucleotides, the CDR3 is TGTGCCAGCAGTGAAGGGGCAGGGAGGCTCGAGCAGTACCTC. Translating it yields CASSEGAGRLEQYL.

This clone occurred once. V and J are TRBV5-1 and TRBJ2-3; no reliable D call. V lost 0 bases and J lost 8, with 7 bases in between. Per the germline V gene, CDR1 is SGHRS and CDR2 is YFSETQ. CDR3 length: 12 amino acids. The CDR3 DNA reads as TGCGCCAGCAGCTTGGCCTCGGGTACGCAGTATTTT. Translated: CASSLASGTQYF.

V gene TRBV7-6 combines with J gene TRBJ1-2; 8 bases map to TRBD1. This CDR3 has 17 residues. CDR1 and CDR2 (germline): SGHVS, FNYEAQ. Trimming removed 5 bases from V and 4 bases from J; junction bases left unmatched: 15. The CDR3 DNA follows: TGTGCCAGCAGCGGATATTCCGACGGACAGGGAGGCTATGGCTACACCTTC. Encoded protein: CASSGYSDGQGGYGYTF.